Following are 12 T cell receptor beta chains from one sample sequenced in a study of Graves' ophthalmopathy and Graves' hyperthyroidism (dated by TCRdb to the late 2010s). Sequencing instrument: Illumina HiSeq 2000. TCR beta CDR3 regions were amplified from RNA transcripts for repertoire sequencing. HTBI primers and the Qiagen OneStep RT-PCR kit were used in a first-round RT-PCR, which was followed by a second-round multiplex PCR, size selection and purification. The raw public reads went through TCRdb reprocessing: fastp at Q25, MiXCR clone calling, in-frame beta chains kept. Here each entry gathers all rows of one CDR3 protein and keeps the most common genes and DNA. Counted in this sample were around 22,000 distinct CDR3 sequences; around 50% of them appeared once. The ten largest clones represent approximately 6.7% of the sample. Material: peripheral blood. These receptor sequences come from an adult woman with stable Graves' hyperthyroidism.

The chain combines TRBV2 with TRBJ2-7; D is undetermined. There are 15 residues in the CDR3. Germline V lookup: CDR1 SNHLY, CDR2 FYNNEI. Deletions cut 3 bases from V and 2 bases from J, with 14 bases between. The CDR3 region has the DNA TGTGCCAGCAGTGAGACCCAAACCCCTACCTACGAGCAGTACTTC. Protein: CASSETQTPTYEQYF.

The chain couples TRBV7-8 to TRBJ1-1, with D perhaps matching TRBD1 (5 bases). This CDR3 has 13 amino acids. V was pared by 1 base and J by 4 bases, with 7 bases between. Germline V CDR1 and CDR2: SGHVS, FQNEAQ. The CDR3 region is CASSLGGSTEAFF. DNA for the CDR3: TGTGCCAGCAGCTTAGGGGGGAGCACTGAAGCTTTCTTT.

This clonotype was detected ten times or more. The chain links TRBV5-1 to TRBJ2-2; 9 positions agree with TRBD1. The CDR3 is made up of 15 amino acids. From germline, CDR1 is SGHRS and CDR2 YFSETQ. Trimming at V came to 1 base and at J to 8 bases, leaving 6 bases not matched to a gene. CDR3 coding DNA: TGCGCCAGCAGCTTGCTGTCCGGGACAGGGGGGGAGCTGTTTTTT. This gives the protein CASSLLSGTGGELFF.

By share, this clonotype ranks as medium-sized. The chain is built from TRBV25-1 and TRBJ2-1; TRBD2 matches at 13 bases. The CDR3 has 16 amino acids. Trimming removed 3 bases from V and 7 bases from J; junction bases left unmatched: 6. CDR1 and CDR2 from the germline V gene are MGHDK and SYGVNS. The CDR3 is CASSERTSGSRNEQFF. The DNA of the CDR3 is TGTGCCAGCAGTGAGCGGACTAGCGGGAGTAGAAATGAGCAGTTCTTC.

The J gene is TRBJ2-7, the V gene TRBV7-2; perhaps TRBD2 as D (6 bases). Germline values: CDR1 SGHTA, CDR2 FQGNSA. The CDR3 covers 15 residues. Trimming left V 1 base short and J 3 bases short, with 13 bases between. The CDR3 here is CASSLGPRGNYEQYF. For the CDR3, the DNA is TGTGCCAGCAGCTTAGGTCCCCGGGGGAACTACGAGCAGTACTTC.

The chain links TRBV12-3 or TRBV12-4 to TRBJ1-6; maybe TRBD1 (5 bases). Trimming removed 1 base at V and 6 bases at J, with 10 bases between. CDR3 size: 15 residues. The CDR3 DNA is TGTGCCAGCAGTTTAGGGGGGACTGGTAATTCACCCCTCCACTTT. Encoded protein: CASSLGGTGNSPLHF.

Concerning this clonotype: The DNA is omitted, as the CDR3 cannot be located on it reliably, and the CDR3 follows TCRdb's listing. The chain has TRBV5-1 and TRBJ2-5; the table's D call TRBD1 went unverified against the DNA. Germline CDR1 and CDR2: SGHRS and YFSETQ. The length of the CDR3 is 23 amino acids, counting both ends. Here the CDR3 reads CASSPGGARNSPLHFGNAETQYF.

This clonotype is medium-sized (0.01 to 0.1%) by share. The chain has TRBV10-3 and TRBJ2-7, with D unresolved. The V gene's germline CDR1 is ENHRY and CDR2 SYGVKD. V lost 1 base to trimming and J lost 0 bases, with 7 bases between them. This CDR3 region has 14 residues. The CDR3 here is CAISELGSSYEQYF. CDR3 sequence (DNA): TGTGCCATCAGTGAGTTGGGCAGCTCCTACGAGCAGTACTTC.

The chain recombines TRBV25-1 with TRBJ2-1; D assignment may be TRBD1 or TRBD2 (5 bases each). CDR3 length equals 13 residues. V dropped 7 bases and J dropped 5 bases, with 12 bases sitting between them. Per germline, CDR1 MGHDK and CDR2 SYGVNS. The CDR3 region is CASNWGTDNEQFF. DNA for the CDR3: TGTGCCAGCAATTGGGGGACCGACAATGAGCAGTTCTTC. Combining the CDR3 with reference TRBV25-1 and TRBJ2-1 gives the whole variable domain EADIYQTPRYLVIGTGKKITLECSQTMGHDKMYWYQQDPGMELHLIHYSYGVNSTEKGDLSSESTVSRIRTEHFPLTLESARPSHTSQYLCASNWGTDNEQFFGPGTRLTVL.

This clonotype was seen just once. CDR3 in amino acids: CRLSIACGYTF. DNA of the CDR3: TGTCGCCTTTCGATTGCTTGTGGCTACACCTTC. The rearrangement uses TRBV7-9 and TRBJ1-2; D unclear. The CDR3 is made up of 11 amino acids. CDR1 SEHNR and CDR2 FQNEAQ come from the germline V gene (reference sequence).

This clonotype is deemed medium-sized (0.01 to 0.1%). The chain has TRBV20-1 and TRBJ1-5; unclear D gene. The CDR3 extends over 16 amino acids. V lost 6 bases and J lost 5, with 23 bases in between. From germline, CDR1 is DFQATT and CDR2 SNEGSKA (reference sequence). The CDR3 bases are TGCAGTGCCAAACCGGGCTTCGGAGTCAGCGATCAGCCCCAGCATTTT. This codes for CSAKPGFGVSDQPQHF.

The chain combines TRBV20-1 with TRBJ2-3; a possible D gene is TRBD2 (5 bases). The V gene lost 4 bases and the J gene lost 6 bases, with 14 bases spanning the gap. The CDR3 loop spans 13 amino acids. CDR1 is DFQATT, CDR2 SNEGSKA, per germline (reference sequence). CDR3 amino acids: CSAIPGWTDTQYF. The CDR3 DNA is TGCAGTGCTATCCCGGGGTGGACGGATACGCAGTATTTT.